This TCR beta chain was identified during a study of blood T cell repertoires in COVID-19. Germline assignment: CDR1 KGHSH and CDR2 LQKENI. Trimming cost V 6 bases and J 4 bases; bases outside gene matches: 3. The CDR3 extends over 13 amino acids. Here immunoSEQ multiplex PCR was the method, and the copy in TCRdb shows in-frame clones only, minus some. Of 200,000 or so clones listed, about 78% were seen once; the top ten hold around 5.1%. The chain has TRBV18 and TRBJ2-3, with 8 positions matching TRBD1. The clonotype comes from a woman aged 70 to 79 with acute or convalescent COVID-19. Sequenced sample: peripheral blood. The CDR3 loop is CASSTGEADTQYF. The DNA of the CDR3 is TGTGCCAGCTCGACAGGGGAAGCAGATACGCAGTATTTT.